The rows below give T cell receptor beta chains drawn from one sample of a study of early T cells in non-severe SARS-CoV-2 infection. TCRdb re-called the 5' RACE reads through MiXCR, storing one row per CDR3 protein. Of some 45,000 distinct CDR3 sequences detected, under 7.5% appear once; the ten largest clones hold roughly 8%. Sequenced sample: whole blood. The receptors stem from an adult who was a healthcare worker with PCR-confirmed SARS-CoV-2 infection or an uninfected control (not recorded which). Each CDR3 is given with its conserved first and last residue. The D gene is left open where the match is weak. Size values are once, few and many counts, or a class for expanded clones, and some rows have none.

DNA: TGTGCCAGCAGCTTAAAGGGAGGGGAAGCTTTCTTT
CDR3: CASSLKGGEAFF
J: TRBJ1-1
size: few
D: NA
V: TRBV7-2

DNA: TGTGCCAGCGGTCGAAGAGGGAGCGGCCAGCCCCAGCATTTT
CDR3: CASGRRGSGQPQHF
J: TRBJ1-5
size: many
D: NA
V: TRBV28

DNA: TGCGCCAGCAGCTTTGGAGGGCTGGAGACCCAGTACTTC
CDR3: CASSFGGLETQYF
J: TRBJ2-5
size: NA
D: NA
V: TRBV4-1

DNA: TGCGCCAGCAGCCAAGGGGAAAGCTTTGGGGCCTATAATTCACCCCTCCACTTT
CDR3: CASSQGESFGAYNSPLHF
J: TRBJ1-6
size: many
D: NA
V: TRBV4-3

DNA: TGTGCCAGCAGTGAACTCCCGCCGCAGGTCGATGAGCAGTTCTTC
CDR3: CASSELPPQVDEQFF
J: TRBJ2-1
size: few
D: NA
V: TRBV2

DNA: TGCAGTGCTAGAGATTGGGCAGCGGGGGTCCAAGAGACCCAGTACTTC
CDR3: CSARDWAAGVQETQYF
J: TRBJ2-5
size: many
D: TRBD2
V: TRBV20-1

DNA: TGTGCCAGCAGCCAAGATCGGATTCGAAGCGGGGGGATCGAGCAGTACTTC
CDR3: CASSQDRIRSGGIEQYF
J: TRBJ2-7
size: NA
D: TRBD2
V: TRBV3-1

DNA: TGTGCCAGCAGCTACCAGACTCGGGACAGGGGTTATGGCTACACCTTC
CDR3: CASSYQTRDRGYGYTF
J: TRBJ1-2
size: many
D: TRBD1
V: TRBV7-6

DNA: TGTGCCAGCAGCTTTGTTCAACCAACCAATGAGCAGTTCTTC
CDR3: CASSFVQPTNEQFF
J: TRBJ2-1
size: NA
D: NA
V: TRBV5-4

DNA: TGCAGTGCCCAGAAGGTCGAGCAGTACTTC
CDR3: CSAQKVEQYF
J: TRBJ2-7
size: many
D: NA
V: TRBV20-1

DNA: TGTGCCAGCAGCCCCCGGGGACAGGGGTACACTGAAGCTTTCTTT
CDR3: CASSPRGQGYTEAFF
J: TRBJ1-1
size: NA
D: TRBD1
V: TRBV7-2

DNA: TGTGCCTGGAGTGTTGGGCAGGGACGTCTAATCGCGCAGTTCTTC
CDR3: CAWSVGQGRLIAQFF
J: TRBJ2-1
size: few
D: NA
V: TRBV30

DNA: TGTGCCAGCAGTTTATTATCCGGTAACGAGCAGTACTTC
CDR3: CASSLLSGNEQYF
J: TRBJ2-7
size: many
D: NA
V: TRBV28

DNA: TGTGCCAGCAGTTACCCTTTCGGTAACCGGGACAGGAGCTCCTACGAGCAGTACTTC
CDR3: CASSYPFGNRDRSSYEQYF
J: TRBJ2-7
size: many
D: TRBD1
V: TRBV6-6